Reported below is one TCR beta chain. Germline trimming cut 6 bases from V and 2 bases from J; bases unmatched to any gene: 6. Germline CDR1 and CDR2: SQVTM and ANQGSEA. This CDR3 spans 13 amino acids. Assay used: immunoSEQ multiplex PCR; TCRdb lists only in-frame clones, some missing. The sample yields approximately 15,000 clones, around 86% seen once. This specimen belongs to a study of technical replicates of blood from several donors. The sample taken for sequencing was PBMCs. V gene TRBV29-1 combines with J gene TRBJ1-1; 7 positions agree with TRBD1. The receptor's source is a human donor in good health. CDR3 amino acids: CSVSGQENTEAFF. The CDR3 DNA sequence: TGCAGCGTATCCGGACAGGAAAACACTGAAGCTTTCTTT.